Following are 17 T cell receptor beta chains from one sample sequenced in a study of a mutant IDH1 vaccine in newly diagnosed glioma (dated by TCRdb to 2020 to 2023). Library generation was performed with the immunoSEQ multiplex PCR assay. TCRdb's version of the immuneACCESS table is confined to in-frame rearrangements and falls short of the full clone set. An unresolved V gene accounts for under half of the shortfall where checked; the remainder is of unknown origin. This sample gives 45,000 to 60,000 clones in total; about three quarters of them show up just once. Clones ranked in the top ten supply 1.5% to 2% of the sample. The sample's time point label is to be understood as: baseline, week 1 (first vaccination visit). Interpreted using the paper, the treatment or condition label stands for: pre-vaccination baseline after standard-of-care therapy. Material: PBMCs, obtained from a glioma patient treated with radiotherapy, temozolomide or both. These receptors were collected from a woman aged 40 to 50 with glioma.

This clone was counted a single time. The chain has TRBV19 and TRBJ2-7; D not resolved. This CDR3 comprises 12 residues. Per germline, CDR1 LNHDA and CDR2 SQIVND (reference sequence). Trimming took off 3 bases at V and 2 bases at J, with 5 bases between the two ends. The CDR3 spells CASSMGTYEQYF. CDR3 bases: TGTGCCAGTAGTATGGGAACCTACGAGCAGTACTTC.

This clone came up once. The chain is built from TRBV2 and TRBJ2-5; 7 positions agree with TRBD2. The CDR3 runs to 13 residues. Germline CDR1 and CDR2: SNHLY and FYNNEI. The V gene end was trimmed by 5 bases and the J gene end by 5 bases; junction bases not matched to a gene: 5. The CDR3 spells CASSSGTKETQYF. CDR3 sequence (DNA): TGTGCCAGCAGTTCCGGGACTAAGGAGACCCAGTACTTC.

This chain links TRBV5-4 with TRBJ1-4; 7 bases agree with TRBD1. Per the germline V gene, CDR1 is SGHNT and CDR2 is YYREEE (reference sequence). V gave up 4 bases and J gave up 6 bases; unmatched junction bases: 9. CDR3 length: 15 amino acids. CDR3 residues: CASSSRARGDEKLFF. CDR3 bases: TGTGCCAGCAGCAGTAGGGCCAGGGGGGATGAAAAACTGTTTTTT. Variable domain in full (rest from reference TRBV5-4 and TRBJ1-4): ETGVTQSPTHLIKTRGQQVTLRCSSQSGHNTVSWYQQALGQGPQFIFQYYREEENGRGNFPPRFSGLQFPNYSSELNVNALELDDSALYLCASSSRARGDEKLFFGSGTQLSVL.

The gene calls are TRBV11-2 and TRBJ1-1; D perhaps matches TRBD1 (6 bases). Deletions cut 5 bases from V and 6 bases from J, with 16 bases between. From germline, CDR1 is SGHAT and CDR2 FQNNGV. The CDR3 runs to 14 residues. This chain's CDR3 is CASSVGAGRAEAFF. CDR3 in DNA: TGTGCCAGCAGCGTGGGGGCAGGGAGGGCTGAAGCTTTCTTT.

This clone was counted only a few times. The gene calls are TRBV5-6 and TRBJ1-1, with 9 bases aligning to TRBD1. V lost 4 bases and J lost 5; bases outside the gene matches: 6. CDR1 is SGHDT, CDR2 YYEEEE, per germline. This CDR3 contains 14 residues. The CDR3 here is CASSAPTGGTEAFF. The CDR3 DNA is TGTGCCAGCAGCGCACCGACAGGGGGAACTGAAGCTTTCTTT.

This clone has just a few counts. The chain has TRBV7-6 and TRBJ1-1, with D perhaps matching TRBD1 (6 bases). The V gene lost 5 bases and the J gene lost 4 bases, with 20 bases spanning the gap. This CDR3 is 16 amino acids long. CDR1 is SGHVS and CDR2 is FNYEAQ in the germline V gene. The CDR3 spells CASSLAGAGSSTEAFF. In DNA, the CDR3 is TGTGCCAGCAGCCTGGCGGGGGCGGGCTCAAGCACTGAAGCTTTCTTT.

The V gene is TRBV9, the J gene TRBJ2-5; D is unclear. V was pared by 0 bases and J by 5 bases, with 14 bases between. Germline V lookup: CDR1 SGDLS, CDR2 YYNGEE. There are 15 residues in the CDR3. The CDR3 reads CASSVDVRDGETQYF. As DNA, the CDR3 is TGTGCCAGCAGCGTAGATGTTAGGGATGGGGAGACCCAGTACTTC.

This chain uses TRBV11-2 with TRBJ1-1; tentatively, D is TRBD1 (6 bases). The CDR3 sequence is 16 residues long. The germline V gene encodes CDR1 SGHAT and CDR2 FQNNGV. V dropped 1 base and J dropped 0 bases, with 12 bases sitting between them. The CDR3 DNA reads as TGTGCCAGCAGCTTAGGTTTGGCAGGGGTGAACACTGAAGCTTTCTTT. Its protein is CASSLGLAGVNTEAFF.

V gene TRBV2 combines with J gene TRBJ1-4; TRBD1 matches 10 bases. V dropped 10 bases and J dropped 7; count of bases not matched to a gene: 6. The CDR3 runs 13 residues. Germline lookup yields CDR1 SNHLY and CDR2 FYNNEI. The CDR3 DNA sequence: TGTGCCACCTCGCGGGACAGGGGTGAAAAACTGTTTTTT. Residues: CATSRDRGEKLFF.

This clone has more than one count but fewer than ten. V gene TRBV5-1 combines with J gene TRBJ1-5, with 7 nucleotides matching TRBD1. CDR1 and CDR2 from the germline V gene are SGHRS and YFSETQ. Trimming cost V 5 bases and J 5 bases; bases outside gene matches: 4. The CDR3 loop spans 13 amino acids. The CDR3 here is CASSYTGDQPQHF. The CDR3 coding sequence is TGCGCCAGCAGTTACACAGGGGATCAGCCCCAGCATTTT.

V usage is TRBV20-1 and J usage is TRBJ1-4; D may be TRBD1 (5 bases). This CDR3 is built from 11 residues. CDR1 DFQATT and CDR2 SNEGSKA come from the germline V gene (reference sequence). The V end lost 0 bases, the J end lost 13 bases, and 9 bases lay between the germline ends. CDR3 region: CSARDWRGLFF. For the CDR3, the DNA is TGCAGTGCTAGAGATTGGAGGGGACTGTTTTTT.

This sequence joins TRBV5-1 and TRBJ2-3; maybe TRBD2 (7 bases). CDR1 is SGHRS, CDR2 YFSETQ, per germline. V lost 4 bases and J lost 4, with 16 bases in between. The CDR3 runs 15 residues. Here the CDR3 reads CASSTGTTSADTQYF. The CDR3 coding sequence is TGCGCCAGCAGCACAGGGACTACCAGCGCAGATACGCAGTATTTT.

This clone has only a few counts. The V call is TRBV7-9, the J call TRBJ1-2; D is unresolved. V lost 3 bases to trimming and J lost 7 bases, with 18 bases between them. Germline V lookup: CDR1 SEHNR, CDR2 FQNEAQ (reference sequence). The CDR3 runs to 15 residues. This chain's CDR3 is CASSFSFAPLSGYTF. The CDR3 nucleotides read TGTGCCAGCAGCTTTTCCTTCGCCCCCCTCAGTGGCTACACCTTC.

The chain joins TRBV7-9 to TRBJ1-2; no firm D call. V was trimmed by 5 bases and J by 4 bases, leaving 11 bases between them. The CDR3 consists of 13 residues. In germline, CDR1 is SEHNR, CDR2 FQNEAQ (reference sequence). CDR3 bases: TGTGCCAGCAGCCAGACACGTTCCTATGGCTACACCTTC. Its translation is CASSQTRSYGYTF.

The chain carries TRBV7-2 and TRBJ2-2; no reliable D call. The V gene's germline CDR1 is SGHTA and CDR2 FQGNSA. This CDR3 region has 13 residues. The V end lost 0 bases, the J end lost 5 bases, and 4 bases lay between the germline ends. The CDR3 is CASSLAWTGELFF. As DNA, the CDR3 is TGTGCCAGCAGCTTAGCTTGGACCGGGGAGCTGTTTTTT.

The chain joins TRBV7-8 to TRBJ2-1; D call uncertain. The CDR3 has 17 residues. Germline V CDR1 and CDR2: SGHVS, FQNEAQ. Between the trimmed V and J ends, which lost 4 bases and 8 bases, there was a span of 24 bases. In nucleotides, the CDR3 is TGTGCCAGCAGCTCCCTGGTAAGGTCCTCCTTAGGAGATGAGCAGTTCTTC. It translates to CASSSLVRSSLGDEQFF.

This rearrangement joins TRBV6-6 to TRBJ1-1; D is possibly TRBD1 (5 bases). CDR3 length equals 14 residues. The germline CDR1 and CDR2 sequences are MNHNY and SVGAGI (reference sequence). Trimming stripped 5 bases from V and 0 bases from J, with 10 bases between. The DNA of the CDR3 is TGTGCCAGCAGTGCCCAGGGCATGAACACTGAAGCTTTCTTT. Its translation: CASSAQGMNTEAFF.